This T cell receptor (beta chain) was recorded in a study of metastatic and nonmetastatic thyroid tumors. This clone was picked up many times. TCRdb re-called the PCR reads via MiXCR. Here the sample spans 60,000 or so clones, approximately 4.1% being singletons. Deletions cut 3 bases from V and 9 bases from J, with 9 bases between. There are 13 residues in the CDR3. The germline V gene encodes CDR1 SGHTA and CDR2 FQGNSA. Each patient went into thyroid surgery without having received any treatment. The source is a female donor with papillary thyroid cancer or a benign thyroid nodule (not recorded which). Some clones in this sample may be carry-over from other donors' samples. This chain uses TRBV7-2 with TRBJ1-6; no clear D gene. Material: blood. The CDR3 nucleotides read TGTGCCAGCAGCTTTACGGCACTTTCACCCCTCCACTTT. Amino acid sequence: CASSFTALSPLHF. The full variable domain, its missing parts supplied by reference TRBV7-2 and TRBJ1-6, is GAGVSQSPSNKVTEKGKDVELRCDPISGHTALYWYRQSLGQGLEFLIYFQGNSAPDKSGLPSDRFSAERTGGSVSTLTIQRTQQEDSAVYLCASSFTALSPLHFGNGTRLTVT.